This T cell receptor (beta chain) was retrieved from a study of siplizumab effects on memory and regulatory T cells. Whole-study results and caveats: A significant reduction in alloreactive sequences traceable to unstimulated CD4+ memory cells was produced by siplizumab.

Here immunoSEQ multiplex PCR was the method, and the copy in TCRdb shows in-frame clones only, minus some. There are roughly 60,000 clones in the sample; 90% to 95% occur only once, and around 40% lies in the top ten. Note on this clone: The antigen remains unidentified.

J was trimmed by 3 bases and V by 6 bases; bases with no gene match: 0. The germline V gene encodes CDR1 SNHLY and CDR2 FYNNEI. CDR3 size: 12 residues. The sequence derives from a human donor in good health. The source material was CD8+ T cells sorted from blood. The V and J genes are TRBV2 and TRBJ2-5; 8 bases align to TRBD2. The CDR3 sequence: CASRLAEETQYF. CDR3 nucleotide sequence: TGTGCCAGCAGACTAGCGGAAGAGACCCAGTACTTC.